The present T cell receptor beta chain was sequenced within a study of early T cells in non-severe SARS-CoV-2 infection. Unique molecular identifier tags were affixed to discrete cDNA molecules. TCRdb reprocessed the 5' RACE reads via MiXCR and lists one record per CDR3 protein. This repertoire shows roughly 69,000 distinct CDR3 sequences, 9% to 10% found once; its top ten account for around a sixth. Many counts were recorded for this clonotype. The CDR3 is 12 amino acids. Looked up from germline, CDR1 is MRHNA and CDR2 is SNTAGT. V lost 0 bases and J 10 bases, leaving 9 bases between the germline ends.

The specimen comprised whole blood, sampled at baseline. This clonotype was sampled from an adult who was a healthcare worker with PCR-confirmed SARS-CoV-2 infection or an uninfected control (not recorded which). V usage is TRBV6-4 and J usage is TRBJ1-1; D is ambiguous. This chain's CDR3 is CASSDSTGRAFF. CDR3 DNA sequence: TGTGCCAGCAGTGACTCGACGGGGAGAGCTTTCTTT.